The 26 T cell receptor beta chains below were found in one sample sequenced in a study of vaccination and CD4 T cells after COVID-19. This sample's treatment: approximately 11-day PBMC culture with coronavirus spike peptide pools or control peptides (ViraFEST assay). No antigen is known for these receptors. The Oncomine TCR Beta short-read assay was applied to DNA of cultured CD4+ T cells. TCRdb re-derived calls from the PCR reads in MiXCR, one entry per CDR3 protein. The repertoire holds about 21,000 distinct CDR3 sequences, with less than 65% as singletons. The material was CD4+ T cells from blood, cultured in vitro, obtained after SARS-CoV-2 vaccination. The receptors come from a human donor who had recovered from COVID-19.

This clonotype was found a few times. This chain connects TRBV15 to TRBJ1-5; D might be TRBD1 (5 bases). Trimming shortened V by 0 bases and J by 4 bases, and 13 bases separated the two germline ends. This CDR3 spans 16 amino acids. Per the germline V gene, CDR1 is LNHNV and CDR2 is YYDKDF (reference sequence). The CDR3 nucleotides read TGTGCCACCAGCAGAGACGACGGGACCCCTAATCAGCCCCAGCATTTT. The encoded protein is CATSRDDGTPNQPQHF.

V usage is TRBV6-1 and J usage is TRBJ2-2; unclear D gene. This CDR3 spans 17 amino acids. Germline CDR1 is MNHNS and CDR2 is SASEGT. Trimming took 7 bases from V and 6 from J, leaving 24 bases between them. CDR3 DNA: TGTGCCAGCACCACGGTTAAGGGATTAGGGCCTGCCGGGGAGCTGTTTTTT. Translation gives CASTTVKGLGPAGELFF.

The sample holds one count of this clonotype. The V and J genes are TRBV20-1 and TRBJ2-1; D gene unclear. The V gene lost 8 bases and the J gene lost 2 bases, with 16 bases spanning the gap. CDR1 is DFQATT and CDR2 is SNEGSKA in the germline V gene (reference sequence). The CDR3 consists of 14 residues. CDR3 nucleotide sequence: TGCAGTCAAGAATGGACGGTTGCCTACAATGAGCAGTTCTTC. Amino acids: CSQEWTVAYNEQFF.

The V call is TRBV6-2 or TRBV6-3, the J call TRBJ2-7; D remains unclear. V shed 2 bases and J shed 4 bases, with 6 bases lying between them. The CDR3 sequence is 12 residues long. Per the germline V gene, CDR1 is MNHEY and CDR2 is SVGEGT. This CDR3 reads CASSYRQYEQYF. In nucleotides, the CDR3 is TGTGCCAGCAGTTACCGGCAGTACGAGCAGTACTTC.

This clonotype was observed a few times. The J gene is TRBJ2-2, the V gene TRBV6-1; possible D gene TRBD2, 5 bases. Trimming took 1 base from V and 5 from J, leaving 11 bases between them. The CDR3 spans 15 residues. CDR1 is MNHNS, CDR2 SASEGT, per germline. The CDR3 coding sequence is TGTGCCAGCAGTGAAGGAAGCGGACCTACCGGGGAGCTGTTTTTT. Its translation: CASSEGSGPTGELFF.

The chain is built from TRBV7-2 and TRBJ2-3; D is unclear. The CDR3 totals 13 residues. V lost 5 bases and J lost 3, with 9 bases in between. Germline-derived CDR1 and CDR2 are SGHTA and FQGNSA. Here the CDR3 reads CASSARMTDTQYF. As DNA, the CDR3 is TGTGCCAGCAGCGCCCGGATGACAGATACGCAGTATTTT. Variable domain in full (rest from reference TRBV7-2 and TRBJ2-3): GAGVSQSPSNKVTEKGKDVELRCDPISGHTALYWYRQSLGQGLEFLIYFQGNSAPDKSGLPSDRFSAERTGGSVSTLTIQRTQQEDSAVYLCASSARMTDTQYFGPGTRLTVL.

The genes are TRBV7-2 and TRBJ1-5; perhaps TRBD1 as D (5 bases). The CDR3 is made up of 15 amino acids. Germline CDR1 is SGHTA and CDR2 is FQGNSA. Trimming took 0 bases from V and 5 from J, leaving 11 bases between them. The CDR3 DNA reads TGTGCCAGCAGCTTAGCGCAGGGAAGCGATCAGCCCCAGCATTTT. This encodes CASSLAQGSDQPQHF.

The chain recombines TRBV7-9 with TRBJ2-5; the match to TRBD1 covers 7 bases. The V segment lost 4 bases and the J segment 5 bases; nucleotides outside the gene matches: 10. CDR3 length: 15 amino acids. Germline CDR1 SEHNR, CDR2 FQNEAQ (reference sequence). CDR3 amino acids: CASSSIGRGMETQYF. CDR3 nucleotides: TGTGCCAGCAGCTCAATTGGCAGGGGGATGGAGACCCAGTACTTC.

On this clonotype itself: The junction departs from the called germline gene at one end, perhaps through a read error. V usage is TRBV6-2 or TRBV6-3 and J usage is TRBJ1-5; D is unclear. Germline V gene data show CDR1 as MNHEY and CDR2 as SVGEGT. This CDR3 is 13 amino acids long. CDR3 residues: CASNYFGNQPQHF. CDR3 DNA: TGTGCCAGCAATTACTTCGGCAATCAGCCCCAGCATTTT.

The V and J genes are TRBV5-4 and TRBJ1-5; D gene ambiguous. Germline CDR1 and CDR2: SGHNT and YYREEE (reference sequence). The CDR3 is 13 amino acids. The V end was cut by 2 bases, the J end by 1 base, with 4 bases between. CDR3 nucleotides: TGTGCCAGCAGCTTCGACAGCAATCAGCCCCAGCATTTT. Its translation is CASSFDSNQPQHF.

The gene calls are TRBV12-3 or TRBV12-4 and TRBJ2-5; 7 bases line up with TRBD1. The CDR3 is 13 residues long. The trim removed 7 bases at V and 2 bases at J, leaving 4 bases unmatched. For the CDR3, the DNA is TGTGCCAGCAATCGGGGACAGCAAGAGACCCAGTACTTC. It specifies CASNRGQQETQYF.

This chain uses TRBV5-4 with TRBJ2-1, with 8 bases fitting TRBD2. Germline CDR1 SGHNT, CDR2 YYREEE (reference sequence). This CDR3 has 16 amino acids. V shed 4 bases, J shed 4 bases, and the junction held 10 bases outside the gene matches. The CDR3, as DNA: TGTGCCAGCAGCCCTACCGGGACTAGGATGTACAATGAGCAGTTCTTC. Its translation: CASSPTGTRMYNEQFF.

This chain joins TRBV7-9 and TRBJ1-2; no reliable D call. The CDR3 length is 14 residues. Germline V gives CDR1 SEHNR, CDR2 FQNEAQ (reference sequence). Trimming shortened V by 2 bases and J by 4 bases, and 11 bases separated the two germline ends. The CDR3 region has the DNA TGTGCCAGCAGCTTACAAGAAACCAGCTATGGCTACACCTTC. Translation: CASSLQETSYGYTF.

The chain joins TRBV2 to TRBJ1-2, with TRBD1 identical over 7 bases. The V gene's germline CDR1 is SNHLY and CDR2 FYNNEI. The CDR3 contains 14 residues. The ends lost 4 bases at V and 2 bases at J; junction bases unmatched: 4. CDR3 region: CASSATGNNYGYTF. The CDR3 coding sequence is TGTGCCAGCAGTGCGACAGGGAACAACTATGGCTACACCTTC. Combining the CDR3 with reference TRBV2 and TRBJ1-2 gives the whole variable domain EPEVTQTPSHQVTQMGQEVILRCVPISNHLYFYWYRQILGQKVEFLVSFYNNEISEKSEIFDDQFSVERPDGSNFTLKIRSTKLEDSAMYFCASSATGNNYGYTFGSGTRLTVV.

The V and J genes are TRBV6-5 and TRBJ1-1; 7 bases align to TRBD1. J gave up 6 bases and V 1 base, and 5 bases lay outside the gene matches. CDR1 is MNHEY, CDR2 SVGAGI, per germline. The CDR3 is 14 residues long. CDR3 region: CASSYLQGTSEAFF. CDR3 DNA sequence: TGTGCCAGCAGTTACTTACAGGGGACCTCTGAAGCTTTCTTT.

The chain employs TRBV20-1 and TRBJ1-1, with D possibly matching TRBD1 (5 bases). From germline, CDR1 is DFQATT and CDR2 SNEGSKA (reference sequence). There are 15 residues in the CDR3. The V end lost 2 bases, the J end lost 2 bases, and 15 bases lay between the germline ends. CDR3 sequence: CSARPRTGTNTEAFF. The DNA for the CDR3 is TGCAGTGCTAGACCTCGAACAGGTACCAACACTGAAGCTTTCTTT.

This clonotype was detected a few times. J is TRBJ1-2 and V is TRBV2, with D tentatively TRBD1 (6 bases). CDR1 is SNHLY and CDR2 is FYNNEI in the germline V gene. The CDR3 length is 13 residues. Trimming shortened V by 1 base and J by 7 bases, and 10 bases separated the two germline ends. CDR3 bases: TGTGCCAGCAGTGAAGGGAGGGGGAGTGGCTACACCTTC. Translating it yields CASSEGRGSGYTF.

This chain connects TRBV20-1 to TRBJ1-5; D is possibly TRBD1 (6 bases). The CDR3 sequence is 15 residues long. Trimming left V 5 bases short and J 5 bases short, with 19 bases between. The germline gives CDR1 DFQATT, CDR2 SNEGSKA (reference sequence). The CDR3 loop is CSARESDSRYQPQHF. The CDR3 nucleotides read TGCAGTGCTCGGGAGTCGGACAGCCGGTATCAGCCCCAGCATTTT.

V usage is TRBV6-2 or TRBV6-3 and J usage is TRBJ2-7; D uncertain. The V gene's germline CDR1 is MNHEY and CDR2 SVGEGT. The V gene lost 10 bases and the J gene lost 2 bases, with 3 bases spanning the gap. CDR3 length equals 9 residues. CDR3 loop: CATPYEQYF. CDR3 bases: TGTGCCACGCCCTACGAGCAGTACTTC.

The chain combines TRBV15 with TRBJ2-7; no reliable D call. CDR3 length: 15 residues. Germline V CDR1 and CDR2: LNHNV, YYDKDF (reference sequence). V was pared by 1 base and J by 1 base, with 11 bases between. CDR3 sequence (DNA): TGTGCCACCAGCAGAGGCACCTGGGGTTCCTACGAGCAGTACTTC. Translation: CATSRGTWGSYEQYF.

The rearrangement links TRBV12-3 or TRBV12-4 to TRBJ2-4; no clear D. V was cut by 3 bases and J by 8 bases, with 11 bases left in between. The CDR3 sequence is 13 residues long. The CDR3 DNA sequence: TGTGCCAGCAGTTTTAATTCTGGGGACATTCAGTACTTC. This gives the protein CASSFNSGDIQYF.

J is TRBJ1-2 and V is TRBV5-1, with D possibly being TRBD1 (5 bases). CDR3 length equals 13 residues. From germline, CDR1 is SGHRS and CDR2 YFSETQ. Trimming took off 4 bases at V and 7 bases at J, with 14 bases between the two ends. CDR3 nucleotides: TGCGCCAGCAGCCCATTAGGAGGGGCTGGCTACACCTTC. Residues: CASSPLGGAGYTF. The whole variable domain, filled in from reference TRBV5-1 and TRBJ1-2, reads KAGVTQTPRYLIKTRGQQVTLSCSPISGHRSVSWYQQTPGQGLQFLFEYFSETQRNKGNFPGRFSGRQFSNSRSEMNVSTLELGDSALYLCASSPLGGAGYTFGSGTRLTVV.

V is TRBV10-3 and J is TRBJ1-1; D remains ambiguous. The germline gives CDR1 ENHRY, CDR2 SYGVKD. This CDR3 has 13 amino acids. Trimming took off 4 bases at V and 6 bases at J, with 12 bases between the two ends. CDR3 protein: CAISVKPEAEAFF. The DNA for the CDR3 is TGTGCCATCAGTGTCAAACCGGAGGCTGAAGCTTTCTTT.

This clonotype appeared a few times. The J gene is TRBJ1-1, the V gene TRBV19; 9 nucleotides line up with TRBD1. The CDR3 totals 15 residues. Looked up from germline, CDR1 is LNHDA and CDR2 is SQIVND (reference sequence). The trim removed 4 bases at V and 5 bases at J, leaving 8 bases unmatched. The chain's CDR3 is CASSTSQGARTEAFF. The CDR3 DNA reads as TGTGCCAGTAGTACCTCACAGGGGGCGCGTACTGAAGCTTTCTTT.

This clonotype was detected a few times. CDR3 in DNA: TGTGCCAGCATTGGGCCCCTGGGTTCACCCCTCCACTTT. Protein sequence: CASIGPLGSPLHF. The chain links TRBV6-1 to TRBJ1-6, with D uncertain. The V end lost 7 bases, the J end lost 9 bases, and 13 bases lay between the germline ends. CDR1 MNHNS and CDR2 SASEGT come from the germline V gene. CDR3 length: 13 amino acids.

This clonotype was recorded only once. The chain employs TRBV6-1 and TRBJ2-3; D is perhaps TRBD2 (5 bases). Deletions cut 5 bases from V and 0 bases from J, with 9 bases between. Germline V CDR1 and CDR2: MNHNS, SASEGT. CDR3 length: 14 amino acids. The CDR3 region is CASSSGSSTDTQYF. The CDR3 nucleotides read TGTGCCAGCAGTAGTGGGAGTAGCACAGATACGCAGTATTTT.